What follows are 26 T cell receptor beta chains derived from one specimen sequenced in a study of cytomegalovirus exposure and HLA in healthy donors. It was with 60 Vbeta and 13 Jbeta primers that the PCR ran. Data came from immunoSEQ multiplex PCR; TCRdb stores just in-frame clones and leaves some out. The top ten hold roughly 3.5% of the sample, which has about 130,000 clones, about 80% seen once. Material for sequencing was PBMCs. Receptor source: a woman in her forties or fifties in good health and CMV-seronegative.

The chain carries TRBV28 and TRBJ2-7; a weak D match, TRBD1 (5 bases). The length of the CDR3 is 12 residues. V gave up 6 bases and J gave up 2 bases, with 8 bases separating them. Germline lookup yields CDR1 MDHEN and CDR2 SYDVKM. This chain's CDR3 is CASRDTAYEQYF. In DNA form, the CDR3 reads TGTGCCAGCAGGGACACAGCCTACGAGCAGTACTTC.

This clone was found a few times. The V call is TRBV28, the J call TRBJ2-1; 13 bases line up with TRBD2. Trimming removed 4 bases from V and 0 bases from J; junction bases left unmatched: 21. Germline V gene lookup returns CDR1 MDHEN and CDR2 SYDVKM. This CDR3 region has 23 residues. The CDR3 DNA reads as TGTGCCAGCAGTTCAACCTTCAGATTACTAGCGGGAGGGCCACGGAGCTCCTACAATGAGCAGTTCTTC. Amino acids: CASSSTFRLLAGGPRSSYNEQFF.

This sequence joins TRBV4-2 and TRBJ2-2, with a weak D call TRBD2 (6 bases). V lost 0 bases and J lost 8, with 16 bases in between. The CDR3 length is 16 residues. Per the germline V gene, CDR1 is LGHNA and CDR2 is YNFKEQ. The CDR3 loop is CASSQDGGGIGGELFF. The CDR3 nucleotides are TGTGCCAGCAGCCAAGATGGTGGGGGGATTGGAGGGGAGCTGTTTTTT.

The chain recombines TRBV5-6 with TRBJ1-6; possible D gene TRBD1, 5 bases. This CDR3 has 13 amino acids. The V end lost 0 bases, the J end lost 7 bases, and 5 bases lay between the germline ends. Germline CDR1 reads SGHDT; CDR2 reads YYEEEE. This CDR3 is CASSLGGNSPLHF. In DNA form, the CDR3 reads TGTGCCAGCAGCTTGGGGGGCAATTCACCCCTCCACTTT. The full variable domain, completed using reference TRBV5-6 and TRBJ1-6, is DAGVTQSPTHLIKTRGQQVTLRCSPKSGHDTVSWYQQALGQGPQFIFQYYEEEERQRGNFPDRFSGHQFPNYSSELNVNALLLGDSALYLCASSLGGNSPLHFGNGTRLTVT.

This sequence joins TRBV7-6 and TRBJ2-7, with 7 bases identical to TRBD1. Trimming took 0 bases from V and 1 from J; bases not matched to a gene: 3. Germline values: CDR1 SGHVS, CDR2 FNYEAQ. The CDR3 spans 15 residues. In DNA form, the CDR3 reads TGTGCCAGCAGCTTAGCGACAGGGCCTTCCTACGAGCAGTACTTC. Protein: CASSLATGPSYEQYF. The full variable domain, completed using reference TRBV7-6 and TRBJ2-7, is GAGVSQSPRYKVTKRGQDVALRCDPISGHVSLYWYRQALGQGPEFLTYFNYEAQQDKSGLPNDRFSAERPEGSISTLTIQRTEQRDSAMYRCASSLATGPSYEQYFGPGTRLTVT.

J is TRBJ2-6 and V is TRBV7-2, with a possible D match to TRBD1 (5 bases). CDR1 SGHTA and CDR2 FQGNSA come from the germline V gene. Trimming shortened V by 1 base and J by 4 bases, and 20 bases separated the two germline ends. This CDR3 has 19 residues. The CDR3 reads CASSLGRPAPGSGANVLTF. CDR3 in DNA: TGTGCCAGCAGCTTAGGACGTCCGGCCCCAGGGTCCGGGGCCAACGTCCTGACTTTC.

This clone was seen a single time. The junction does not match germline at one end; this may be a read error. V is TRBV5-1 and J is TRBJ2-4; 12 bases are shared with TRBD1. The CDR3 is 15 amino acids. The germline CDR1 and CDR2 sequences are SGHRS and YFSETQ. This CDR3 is CASSLAGTGGEGEDF. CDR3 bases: TGCGCCAGCAGCTTGGCAGGGACAGGGGGCGAAGGGGAGGACTTC.

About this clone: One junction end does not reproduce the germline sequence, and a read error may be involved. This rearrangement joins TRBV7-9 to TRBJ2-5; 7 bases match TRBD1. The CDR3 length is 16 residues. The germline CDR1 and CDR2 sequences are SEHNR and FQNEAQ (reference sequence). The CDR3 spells CSSSLPWTGERETQYF. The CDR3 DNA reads TGTTCCAGCAGCTTACCCTGGACAGGAGAACGAGAGACCCAGTACTTC.

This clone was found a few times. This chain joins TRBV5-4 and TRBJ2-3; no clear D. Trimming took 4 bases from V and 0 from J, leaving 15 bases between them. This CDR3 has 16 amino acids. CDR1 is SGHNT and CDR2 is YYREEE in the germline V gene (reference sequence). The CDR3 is CASSIDTSPSTDTQYF. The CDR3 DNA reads TGTGCCAGCAGCATCGACACGAGTCCTAGCACAGATACGCAGTATTTT.

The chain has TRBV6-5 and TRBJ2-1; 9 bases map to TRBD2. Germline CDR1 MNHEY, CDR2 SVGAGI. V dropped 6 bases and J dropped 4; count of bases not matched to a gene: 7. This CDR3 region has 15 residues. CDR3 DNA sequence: TGTGCCAGCAGGACCAGCGGGAGGAGATACAATGAGCAGTTCTTC. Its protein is CASRTSGRRYNEQFF.

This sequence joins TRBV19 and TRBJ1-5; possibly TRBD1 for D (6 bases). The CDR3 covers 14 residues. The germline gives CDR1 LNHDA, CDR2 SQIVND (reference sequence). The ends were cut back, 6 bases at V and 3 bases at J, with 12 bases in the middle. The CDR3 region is CASRIRDNNQPQHF. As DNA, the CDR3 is TGTGCCAGTAGGATCCGGGACAACAATCAGCCCCAGCATTTT.

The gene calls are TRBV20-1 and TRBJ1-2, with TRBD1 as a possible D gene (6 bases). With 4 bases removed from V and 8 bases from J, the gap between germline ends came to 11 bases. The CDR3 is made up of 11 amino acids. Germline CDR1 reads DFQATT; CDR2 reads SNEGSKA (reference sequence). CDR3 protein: CSAISGVGYTF. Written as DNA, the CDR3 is TGCAGTGCTATCTCAGGGGTCGGCTACACCTTC.

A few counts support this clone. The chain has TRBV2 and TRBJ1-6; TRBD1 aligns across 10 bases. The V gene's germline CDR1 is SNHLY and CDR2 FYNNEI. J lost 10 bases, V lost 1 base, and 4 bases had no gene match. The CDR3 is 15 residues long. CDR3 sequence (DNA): TGTGCCAGCAGTGAAGGGGGGACAGGGGTATCACCCCTCCACTTT. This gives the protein CASSEGGTGVSPLHF.

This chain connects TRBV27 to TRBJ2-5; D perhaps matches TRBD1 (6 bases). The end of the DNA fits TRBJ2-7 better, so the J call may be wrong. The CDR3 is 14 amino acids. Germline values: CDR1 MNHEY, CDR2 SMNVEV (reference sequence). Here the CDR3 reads CASSLDPGAYEQYF. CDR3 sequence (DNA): TGTGCCAGCAGTTTAGACCCAGGGGCCTACGAGCAGTACTTC.

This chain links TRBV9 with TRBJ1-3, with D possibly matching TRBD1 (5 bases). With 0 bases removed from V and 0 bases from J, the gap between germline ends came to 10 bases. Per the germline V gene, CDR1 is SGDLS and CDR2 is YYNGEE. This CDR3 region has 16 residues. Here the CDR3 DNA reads TGTGCCAGCAGCGTAGGGGGCCTTTTCTCTGGAAACACCATATATTTT. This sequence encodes CASSVGGLFSGNTIYF.

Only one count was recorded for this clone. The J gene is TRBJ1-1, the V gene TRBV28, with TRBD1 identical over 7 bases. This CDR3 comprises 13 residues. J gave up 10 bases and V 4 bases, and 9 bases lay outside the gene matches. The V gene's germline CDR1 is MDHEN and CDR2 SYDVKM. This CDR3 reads CASSSTDRNGAFF. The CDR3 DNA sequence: TGTGCCAGCAGTTCCACGGACAGGAATGGAGCTTTCTTT.

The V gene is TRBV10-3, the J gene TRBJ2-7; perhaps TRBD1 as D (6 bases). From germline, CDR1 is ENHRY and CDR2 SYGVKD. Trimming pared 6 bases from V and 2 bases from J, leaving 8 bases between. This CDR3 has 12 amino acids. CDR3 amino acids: CAISGQTYEQYF. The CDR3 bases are TGTGCCATCAGCGGACAGACCTACGAGCAGTACTTC.

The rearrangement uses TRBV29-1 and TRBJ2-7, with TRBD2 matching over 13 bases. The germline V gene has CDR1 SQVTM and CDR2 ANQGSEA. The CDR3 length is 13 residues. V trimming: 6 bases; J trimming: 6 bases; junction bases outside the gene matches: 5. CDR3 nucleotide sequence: TGCAGCGTCTCGGGACTAGCGGGATCCGAGCAGTACTTC. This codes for CSVSGLAGSEQYF.

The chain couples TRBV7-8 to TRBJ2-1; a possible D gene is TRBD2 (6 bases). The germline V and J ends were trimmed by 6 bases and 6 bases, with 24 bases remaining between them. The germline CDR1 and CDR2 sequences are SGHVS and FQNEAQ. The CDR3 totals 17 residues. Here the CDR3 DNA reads TGTGCCAGCAGAGCCAAGTCGTTGGGACTCCACCTCAATGAGCAGTTCTTC. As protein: CASRAKSLGLHLNEQFF.

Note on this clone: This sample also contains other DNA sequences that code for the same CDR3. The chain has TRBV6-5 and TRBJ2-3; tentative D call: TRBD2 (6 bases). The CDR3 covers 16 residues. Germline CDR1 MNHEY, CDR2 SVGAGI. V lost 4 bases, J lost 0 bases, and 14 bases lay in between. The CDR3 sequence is CASSSLGGGSTDTQYF. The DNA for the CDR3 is TGTGCCAGCAGTTCCCTTGGGGGAGGTAGCACAGATACGCAGTATTTT.

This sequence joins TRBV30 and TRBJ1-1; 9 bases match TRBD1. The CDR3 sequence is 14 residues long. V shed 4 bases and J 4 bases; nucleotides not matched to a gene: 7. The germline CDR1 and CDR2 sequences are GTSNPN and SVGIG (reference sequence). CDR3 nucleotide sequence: TGTGCCTGGACCAGAGAGACAGGGGGCACTGAAGCTTTCTTT. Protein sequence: CAWTRETGGTEAFF. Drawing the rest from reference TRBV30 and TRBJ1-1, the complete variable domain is SQTIHQWPATLVQPVGSPLSLECTVEGTSNPNLYWYRQAAGRGLQLLFYSVGIGQISSEVPQNLSASRPQDRQFILSSKKLLLSDSGFYLCAWTRETGGTEAFFGQGTRLTVV.

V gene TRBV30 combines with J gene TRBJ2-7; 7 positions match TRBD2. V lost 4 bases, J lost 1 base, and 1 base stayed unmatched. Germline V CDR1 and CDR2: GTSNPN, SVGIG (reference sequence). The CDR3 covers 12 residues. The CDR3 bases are TGTGCCTGGATAGCGGGTTCCTACGAGCAGTACTTC. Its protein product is CAWIAGSYEQYF.

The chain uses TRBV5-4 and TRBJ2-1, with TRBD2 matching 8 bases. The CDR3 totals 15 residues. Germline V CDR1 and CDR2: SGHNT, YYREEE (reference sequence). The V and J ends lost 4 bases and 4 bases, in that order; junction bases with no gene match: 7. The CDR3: CASSLSGTSYNEQFF. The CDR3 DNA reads TGTGCCAGCAGCCTATCCGGGACTAGTTACAATGAGCAGTTCTTC. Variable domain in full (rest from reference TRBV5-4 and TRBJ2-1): ETGVTQSPTHLIKTRGQQVTLRCSSQSGHNTVSWYQQALGQGPQFIFQYYREEENGRGNFPPRFSGLQFPNYSSELNVNALELDDSALYLCASSLSGTSYNEQFFGPGTRLTVL.

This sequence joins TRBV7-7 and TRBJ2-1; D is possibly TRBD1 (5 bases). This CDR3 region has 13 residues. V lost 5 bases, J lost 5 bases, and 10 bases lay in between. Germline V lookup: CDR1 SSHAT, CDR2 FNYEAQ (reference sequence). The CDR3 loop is CASSQDTHNEQFF. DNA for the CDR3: TGTGCCAGCAGCCAGGACACCCACAATGAGCAGTTCTTC.

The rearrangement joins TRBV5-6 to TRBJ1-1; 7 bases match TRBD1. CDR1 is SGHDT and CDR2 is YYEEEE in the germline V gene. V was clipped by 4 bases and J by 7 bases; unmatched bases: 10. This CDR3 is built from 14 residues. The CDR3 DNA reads TGTGCCAGCAGCAAGATACAAGGGACAGTTGAAGCTTTCTTT. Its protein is CASSKIQGTVEAFF. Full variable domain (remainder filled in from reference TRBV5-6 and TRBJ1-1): DAGVTQSPTHLIKTRGQQVTLRCSPKSGHDTVSWYQQALGQGPQFIFQYYEEEERQRGNFPDRFSGHQFPNYSSELNVNALLLGDSALYLCASSKIQGTVEAFFGQGTRLTVV.

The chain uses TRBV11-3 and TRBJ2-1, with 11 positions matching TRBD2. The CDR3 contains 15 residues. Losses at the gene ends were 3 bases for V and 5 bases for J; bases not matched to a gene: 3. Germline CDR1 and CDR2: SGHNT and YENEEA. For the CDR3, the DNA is TGTGCCAGCAGCTTCGGACTAGCGGGTGACAATGAGCAGTTCTTC. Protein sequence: CASSFGLAGDNEQFF.